This T cell receptor beta chain comes out of a study of cytotoxic CD8 clonotypes in ibrutinib-treated CLL. The overall study: Mean per-sample yields comprised around 260,000 productive templates and around 92,000 productive rearrangements. The study's findings and limits: Circulating CD8+ T-cell counts were tracked by baseline clonality, which exceeded that of age-matched healthy donors.

Measured with immunoSEQ multiplex PCR; TCRdb has only the in-frame clones, and not every one. The data show about 22,000 clones, approximately 81% seen once. V shed 3 bases and J 6 bases; nucleotides not matched to a gene: 4. Germline V CDR1 and CDR2: MDHEN, SYDVKM. The length of the CDR3 is 14 residues. As concerns this clone: Antigen unknown.

This sample comprised PBMCs, obtained before ibrutinib treatment. The clonotype originates from a human donor with chronic lymphocytic leukemia. The J gene is TRBJ2-2, the V gene TRBV28, with 7 bases lining up with TRBD1. Written as DNA, the CDR3 is TGTGCCAGCAGTTTGACAGGGATTTCCGGGGAGCTGTTTTTT. Translated: CASSLTGISGELFF. Full variable domain (rest looked up from reference TRBV28 and TRBJ2-2): DVKVTQSSRYLVKRTGEKVFLECVQDMDHENMFWYRQDPGLGLRLIYFSYDVKMKEKGDIPEGYSVSREKKERFSLILESASTNQTSMYLCASSLTGISGELFFGEGSRLTVL.